This T cell receptor (beta chain) originates from a study of control samples from healthy donors and cancer patients. This table comes from immunoSEQ multiplex PCR, and its TCRdb copy is limited to in-frame clones, with some not included. Altogether some 95,000 clones are present, 92% being singletons, with the ten largest covering 3%. In its sample, this clone was seen once. This sequence originates from a human donor in good health. The donor label of this sample is uncertain. Sequencing was carried out using blood.

The CDR3 loop reads CASSQSWGRHRTPFMNTEAFF. The DNA of the CDR3 is TGCGCCAGCAGTCAATCGTGGGGCAGGCACCGAACACCGTTTATGAACACTGAAGCTTTCTTT. The chain employs TRBV23-1 and TRBJ1-1; maybe TRBD1 (5 bases). TRBV23-1 is an open reading frame whose function is uncertain. V was trimmed by 0 bases and J by 0 bases, leaving 26 bases between them. The CDR3 is made up of 21 amino acids.